What follows is one T cell receptor beta chain and its context. The sort gate was single viable CD3+CD4+CD8-CD45RO+ cells for memory CD4+ T cells. This specimen comes from a study of memory CD4+ T cells and cytomegalovirus serostatus. The repertoire was sequenced with immunoSEQ multiplex PCR; TCRdb's copy has only in-frame clones and lacks some. The table shows about 41,000 clones, with around 79% occurring only once. CDR1 is LNHDA and CDR2 is SQIVND in the germline V gene (reference sequence). The length of the CDR3 is 12 residues. Trimming took 3 bases from V and 10 from J, leaving 10 bases between them.

The chain recombines TRBV19 with TRBJ2-1; D might be TRBD1 (5 bases). The sequence came from an adult in good health and CMV-seronegative. Material for sequencing was memory CD4+ T cells from blood. DNA for the CDR3: TGTGCCAGTAGTATCCAGGGCGTAGAGCAGTTCTTC. Translating gives CASSIQGVEQFF. Full variable domain (missing parts from reference TRBV19 and TRBJ2-1): DGGITQSPKYLFRKEGQNVTLSCEQNLNHDAMYWYRQDPGQGLRLIYYSQIVNDFQKGDIAEGYSVSREKKESFPLTVTSAQKNPTAFYLCASSIQGVEQFFGPGTRLTVL.